The subject of this entry is one T cell receptor (beta chain). Its antigen is currently unknown. The sample comes from a study of cytomegalovirus exposure and HLA in healthy donors. Assay: immunoSEQ multiplex PCR; the TCRdb copy retains only in-frame clones and omits some. The table has roughly 250,000 clones, 75% to 90% seen once. J lost 0 bases, V lost 5 bases, and 10 bases had no gene match. The CDR3 runs to 16 residues. Germline V gives CDR1 SEHNR, CDR2 FQNEAQ (reference sequence). The study, taken as a whole, reports: Both high specificity and high sensitivity reportedly marked the classifier's diagnosis of cytomegalovirus status. Overall, roughly 160 TCR beta chains were annotated as cytomegalovirus-associated. TCR sequences were mostly rare, though some public TCRs occurred in many donors. In the 130 or so validation repertoires, a later analysis found that first-cohort TCR clusters tended to co-occur.

The chain has TRBV7-9 and TRBJ2-7, with 7 positions matching TRBD1. The material sequenced was PBMCs. This clonotype originated in a woman between 25 and 40 years old in good health and CMV-seropositive. CDR3 bases: TGTGCCAGCAGCCCACCGACAGGGATTGCCTCCTACGAGCAGTACTTC. Its translation is CASSPPTGIASYEQYF.